This T cell receptor (beta chain) stems from a study of OX40 agonist ivuxolimab in advanced cancers. For the study at large: Ivuxolimab was administered intravenously to patients at 0.01 to 10 mg/kg every 2 weeks.

In regard to this clone: What it recognizes is unknown.

The V and J ends lost 0 bases and 4 bases respectively, with 7 bases between them. Germline CDR1 reads SGHVS; CDR2 reads FNYEAQ. The CDR3 sequence is 14 residues long. Measured with immunoSEQ multiplex PCR; TCRdb has only the in-frame clones, and not every one. The sample lists approximately 57,000 clones, nearly 90% occurring once. Study-wide results and limits: Nonresponders included some who also had low normalized T-cell clonal expansion. No determination was made of the antigen specificity of the expanded peripheral T cells.

Blood got drawn at baseline, again on cycle 4 day 1, and then on cycle 7 day 1. The sequence came from an adult with an advanced solid tumor such as melanoma, head and neck, liver or kidney cancer. Sequencing was performed on CD4+ or CD8+ T cells sorted from blood, taken in a trial of the OX40 agonist ivuxolimab. The chain links TRBV7-6 to TRBJ2-1, with D unresolved. Written as DNA, the CDR3 is TGTGCCAGCAGCTTAGCGAGCACTTACAATGAGCAGTTCTTC. This gives the protein CASSLASTYNEQFF.